The clone carrying this TCR beta chain came up a few times. Its antigen is not identified. Unique molecular identifiers tagged the TCRbeta library. A single record per CDR3 protein comes from TCRdb applying MiXCR to the PCR reads. The sample has roughly 790,000 distinct CDR3 sequences, approximately 15% seen once. The CDR3 has 15 residues. The ends were cut back, 0 bases at V and 4 bases at J, with 8 bases in the middle. CDR1 SGHRS and CDR2 YFSETQ come from the germline V gene. This record comes from a study of T-cell reconstitution after alpha-beta-depleted transplantation in children. Study results and limitations: At the one-year point after transplant, T-cell counts and TCRbeta diversity were found to come mostly from T cells that had been newly produced.

This sequence joins TRBV5-1 and TRBJ1-6; a weak D match, TRBD1 (6 bases). The starting material was PBMCs, mostly from graft donor cells, obtained 360 days after TCRalphabeta/CD19-depleted stem cell transplant. The origin of this receptor is a male patient under 18 who had a stem cell transplant for acute lymphoblastic leukemia, so the T cells may come from the graft donor. The CDR3 coding sequence is TGCGCCAGCAGCTTGGGGACAGCTTATAATTCACCCCTCCACTTT. Amino acid sequence: CASSLGTAYNSPLHF.